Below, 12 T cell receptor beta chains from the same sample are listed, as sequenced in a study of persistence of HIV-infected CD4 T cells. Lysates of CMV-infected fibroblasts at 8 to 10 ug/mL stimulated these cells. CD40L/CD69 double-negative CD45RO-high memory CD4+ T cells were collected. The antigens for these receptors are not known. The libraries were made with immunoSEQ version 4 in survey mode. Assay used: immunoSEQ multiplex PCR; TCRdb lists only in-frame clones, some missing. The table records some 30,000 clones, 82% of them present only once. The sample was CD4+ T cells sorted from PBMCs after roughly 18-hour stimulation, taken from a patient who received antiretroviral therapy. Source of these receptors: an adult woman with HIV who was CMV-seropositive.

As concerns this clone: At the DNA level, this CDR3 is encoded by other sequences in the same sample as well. The CDR3 is CASSPGGRNQPQHF. The CDR3 DNA reads TGTGCCAGCTCACCCGGAGGTCGTAATCAGCCCCAGCATTTT. The V and J genes are TRBV18 and TRBJ1-5, with no clear D. CDR3 length: 14 amino acids. Germline V lookup: CDR1 KGHSH, CDR2 LQKENI. The V end lost 3 bases, the J end lost 4 bases, and 10 bases lay between the germline ends.

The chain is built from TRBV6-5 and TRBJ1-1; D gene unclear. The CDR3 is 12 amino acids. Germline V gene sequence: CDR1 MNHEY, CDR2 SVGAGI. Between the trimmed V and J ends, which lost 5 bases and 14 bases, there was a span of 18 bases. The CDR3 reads CASSLRPTPVFF. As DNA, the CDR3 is TGTGCCAGCAGTCTTCGACCAACCCCCGTCTTCTTT.

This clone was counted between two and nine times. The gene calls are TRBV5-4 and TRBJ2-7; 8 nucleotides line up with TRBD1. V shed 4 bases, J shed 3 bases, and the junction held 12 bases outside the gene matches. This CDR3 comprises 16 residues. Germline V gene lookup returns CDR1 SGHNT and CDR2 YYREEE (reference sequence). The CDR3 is CASSKSGTGTLYEQYF. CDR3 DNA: TGTGCCAGCAGCAAATCCGGGACAGGAACTCTCTACGAGCAGTACTTC.

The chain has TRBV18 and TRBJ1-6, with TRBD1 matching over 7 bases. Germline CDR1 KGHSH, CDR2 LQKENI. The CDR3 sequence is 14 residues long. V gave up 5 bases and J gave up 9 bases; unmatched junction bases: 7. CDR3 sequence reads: CASSITGEGSPLHF. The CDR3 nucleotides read TGTGCCAGCTCAATCACAGGGGAGGGTTCACCCCTCCACTTT. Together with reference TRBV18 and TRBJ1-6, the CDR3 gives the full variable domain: NAGVMQNPRHLVRRRGQEARLRCSPMKGHSHVYWYRQLPEEGLKFMVYLQKENIIDESGMPKERFSAEFPKEGPSILRIQQVVRGDSAAYFCASSITGEGSPLHFGNGTRLTVT.

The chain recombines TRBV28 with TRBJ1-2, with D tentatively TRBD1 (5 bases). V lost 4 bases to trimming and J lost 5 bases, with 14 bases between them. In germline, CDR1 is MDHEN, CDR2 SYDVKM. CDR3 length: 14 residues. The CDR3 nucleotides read TGTGCCAGCAGTTCCCCTTGGGGCAGTTATGGCTACACCTTC. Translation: CASSSPWGSYGYTF.

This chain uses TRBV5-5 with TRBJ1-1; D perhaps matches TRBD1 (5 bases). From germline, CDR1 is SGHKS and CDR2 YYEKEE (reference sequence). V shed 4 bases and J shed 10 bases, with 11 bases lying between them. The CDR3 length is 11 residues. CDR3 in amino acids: CASSRERGAFF. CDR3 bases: TGTGCCAGCAGCAGGGAAAGGGGAGCTTTCTTT.

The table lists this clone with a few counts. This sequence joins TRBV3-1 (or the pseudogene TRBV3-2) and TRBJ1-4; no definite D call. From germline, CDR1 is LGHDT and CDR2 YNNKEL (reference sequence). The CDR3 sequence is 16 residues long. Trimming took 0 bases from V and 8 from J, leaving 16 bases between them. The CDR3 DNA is TGTGCCAGCAGCCAAGATCCGGGAGGCGTGCGGGAAAAACTGTTTTTT. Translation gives CASSQDPGGVREKLFF.

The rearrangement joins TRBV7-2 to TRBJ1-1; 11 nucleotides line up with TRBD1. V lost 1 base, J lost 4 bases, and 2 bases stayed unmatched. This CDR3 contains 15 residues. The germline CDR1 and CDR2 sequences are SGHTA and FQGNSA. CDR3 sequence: CASSLGGTGGTEAFF. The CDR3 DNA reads TGTGCCAGCAGCTTAGGCGGGACAGGGGGCACTGAAGCTTTCTTT.

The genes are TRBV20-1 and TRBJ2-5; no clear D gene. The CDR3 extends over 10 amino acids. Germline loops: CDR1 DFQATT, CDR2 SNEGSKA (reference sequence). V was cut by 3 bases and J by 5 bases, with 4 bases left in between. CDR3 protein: CSARRETQYF. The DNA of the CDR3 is TGCAGTGCTAGGAGGGAGACCCAGTACTTC.

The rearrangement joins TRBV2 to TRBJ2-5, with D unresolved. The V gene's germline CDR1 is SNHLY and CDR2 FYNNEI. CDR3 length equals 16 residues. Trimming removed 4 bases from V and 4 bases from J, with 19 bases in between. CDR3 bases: TGTGCCAGCAGTGTTCTTAGGACCCCGACGGGAGAGACCCAGTACTTC. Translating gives CASSVLRTPTGETQYF.

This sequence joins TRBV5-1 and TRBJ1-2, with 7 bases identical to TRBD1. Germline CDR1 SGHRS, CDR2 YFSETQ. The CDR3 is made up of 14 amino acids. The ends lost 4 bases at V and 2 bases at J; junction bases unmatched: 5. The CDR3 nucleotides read TGCGCCAGCAGCGCGTCGGACAGGAACTATGGCTACACCTTC. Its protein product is CASSASDRNYGYTF.

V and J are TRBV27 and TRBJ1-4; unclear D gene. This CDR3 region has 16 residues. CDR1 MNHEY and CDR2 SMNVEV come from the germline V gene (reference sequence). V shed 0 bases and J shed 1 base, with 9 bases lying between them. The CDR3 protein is CASSLSARGTNEKLFF. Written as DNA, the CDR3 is TGTGCCAGCAGTTTATCGGCCCGGGGAACTAATGAAAAACTGTTTTTT.